The text below deals with one T cell receptor beta chain. This clonotype has ten or more counts. It has no known antigen specificity. No much larger clone exists at a distance of one base, and base qualities are not known. This record belongs to a study of T cells of healthy individuals (dated by TCRdb to the late 2010s). A distance of 12 bases separates the germline ends of V and J, which lose 1 base and 4 bases respectively. There are 15 amino acids in the CDR3, from cysteine to phenylalanine inclusive. Of all the DNA, just the CDR3 is kept, 45 bases in frame from base 1. CDR1 is given as SGHAT and CDR2 as FQNNGV, both from the germline V gene. Library creation used 5' RACE. Sequencing used an Illumina MiSeq. The public sequencing data were trimmed at Q25 with fastp and processed into clonotypes with MiXCR by TCRdb, which kept only in-frame beta chains. One record per CDR3 amino acid sequence lists the most common genes and DNA. The sample data list some 41,000 distinct CDR3 sequences, and 3.5% to 5.5% of these were observed just once. The ten largest make up about 10% of the sample.

The V and J segments used are TRBV11-2 and TRBJ2-3; the D segment might be TRBD1 or TRBD2, since each matches 6 bases. The clonotype originates from a human donor in good health. The DNA reads TGTGCCAGCAGCTTAGTCGGGGGCGCGGCAGATACGCAGTATTTT. It translates as CASSLVGGAADTQYF. Full variable domain (CDR3 extended with the reference TRBV11-2 and TRBJ2-3 proteins): EAGVAQSPRYKIIEKRQSVAFWCNPISGHATLYWYQQILGQGPKLLIQFQNNGVVDDSQLPKDRFSAERLKGVDSTLKIQPAKLEDSAVYLCASSLVGGAADTQYFGPGTRLTVL.